What follows describes a single T cell receptor (beta chain). Antigen unknown. Time point in this sample: after dendritic cell vaccination, including at tumor progression/relapse. The record originates from a study of glioma-infiltrating T cells after dendritic cell vaccination. Turning to the study itself: Patients had newly diagnosed or recurrent glioblastoma and received dendritic cell vaccines. Study conclusions and caveats: Patients with more pretreatment TILs had longer time to progression and survival.

Germline lookup yields CDR1 SGHRS and CDR2 YFSETQ. This CDR3 contains 15 residues. The V end lost 1 base, the J end lost 5 bases, and 13 bases lay between the germline ends. TCRB CDR3 was amplified from 2 ug genomic DNA or less. Produced via immunoSEQ multiplex PCR; TCRdb's table is partial and in-frame only. Here the sample spans some 99,000 clones, 75% to 90% being singletons. The input for sequencing was blood, taken after dendritic cell vaccination. This TCR derives from a human donor with glioblastoma. This chain links TRBV5-1 with TRBJ2-4; weak D call: TRBD2 (6 bases). For the CDR3, the DNA is TGCGCCAGCAGCTTGAGGTCGGACTACCAAAACATTCAGTACTTC. Its protein product is CASSLRSDYQNIQYF. The variable domain in full, completed from reference TRBV5-1 and TRBJ2-4, reads KAGVTQTPRYLIKTRGQQVTLSCSPISGHRSVSWYQQTPGQGLQFLFEYFSETQRNKGNFPGRFSGRQFSNSRSEMNVSTLELGDSALYLCASSLRSDYQNIQYFGAGTRLSVL.